These 3 T cell receptor beta chains came from one sample sequenced in a study of OX40 agonist ivuxolimab in advanced cancers. Assay: immunoSEQ multiplex PCR; the TCRdb copy retains only in-frame clones and omits some. This sample carries about 77,000 clones, around 83% of them seen once, and the ten largest clones take about 0.71%. The material was CD4+ or CD8+ T cells sorted from blood, obtained in a trial of the OX40 agonist ivuxolimab. These receptors came from an adult with an advanced solid tumor such as melanoma, head and neck, liver or kidney cancer.

The chain carries TRBV19 and TRBJ1-1, with no clear D. CDR1 and CDR2 from the germline V gene are LNHDA and SQIVND (reference sequence). This CDR3 has 15 amino acids. V lost 1 base to trimming and J lost 1 base, with 10 bases between them. Here the CDR3 reads CASSIAPWGNTEAFF. The CDR3 nucleotides read TGTGCCAGTAGTATAGCCCCATGGGGGAACACTGAAGCTTTCTTT.

J is TRBJ2-3 and V is TRBV5-1; the D gene could be TRBD1 or TRBD2 (7 bases each). Germline CDR1 reads SGHRS; CDR2 reads YFSETQ. The CDR3 is 15 residues long. Between the trimmed V and J ends, which lost 4 bases and 1 base, there was a span of 13 bases. The CDR3 sequence is CASSPSGTGTDTQYF. The CDR3 DNA sequence: TGCGCCAGCAGCCCCAGCGGGACAGGCACAGATACGCAGTATTTT.

A few counts support this clone. The gene calls are TRBV7-9 and TRBJ2-2, with TRBD1 identical over 7 bases. V gave up 7 bases and J gave up 0 bases; unmatched junction bases: 5. Germline values: CDR1 SEHNR, CDR2 FQNEAQ (reference sequence). The CDR3 runs 15 residues. Here the CDR3 DNA reads TGTGCCAGCACCCAGGGGACAGCGAACACCGGGGAGCTGTTTTTT. Translating gives CASTQGTANTGELFF.